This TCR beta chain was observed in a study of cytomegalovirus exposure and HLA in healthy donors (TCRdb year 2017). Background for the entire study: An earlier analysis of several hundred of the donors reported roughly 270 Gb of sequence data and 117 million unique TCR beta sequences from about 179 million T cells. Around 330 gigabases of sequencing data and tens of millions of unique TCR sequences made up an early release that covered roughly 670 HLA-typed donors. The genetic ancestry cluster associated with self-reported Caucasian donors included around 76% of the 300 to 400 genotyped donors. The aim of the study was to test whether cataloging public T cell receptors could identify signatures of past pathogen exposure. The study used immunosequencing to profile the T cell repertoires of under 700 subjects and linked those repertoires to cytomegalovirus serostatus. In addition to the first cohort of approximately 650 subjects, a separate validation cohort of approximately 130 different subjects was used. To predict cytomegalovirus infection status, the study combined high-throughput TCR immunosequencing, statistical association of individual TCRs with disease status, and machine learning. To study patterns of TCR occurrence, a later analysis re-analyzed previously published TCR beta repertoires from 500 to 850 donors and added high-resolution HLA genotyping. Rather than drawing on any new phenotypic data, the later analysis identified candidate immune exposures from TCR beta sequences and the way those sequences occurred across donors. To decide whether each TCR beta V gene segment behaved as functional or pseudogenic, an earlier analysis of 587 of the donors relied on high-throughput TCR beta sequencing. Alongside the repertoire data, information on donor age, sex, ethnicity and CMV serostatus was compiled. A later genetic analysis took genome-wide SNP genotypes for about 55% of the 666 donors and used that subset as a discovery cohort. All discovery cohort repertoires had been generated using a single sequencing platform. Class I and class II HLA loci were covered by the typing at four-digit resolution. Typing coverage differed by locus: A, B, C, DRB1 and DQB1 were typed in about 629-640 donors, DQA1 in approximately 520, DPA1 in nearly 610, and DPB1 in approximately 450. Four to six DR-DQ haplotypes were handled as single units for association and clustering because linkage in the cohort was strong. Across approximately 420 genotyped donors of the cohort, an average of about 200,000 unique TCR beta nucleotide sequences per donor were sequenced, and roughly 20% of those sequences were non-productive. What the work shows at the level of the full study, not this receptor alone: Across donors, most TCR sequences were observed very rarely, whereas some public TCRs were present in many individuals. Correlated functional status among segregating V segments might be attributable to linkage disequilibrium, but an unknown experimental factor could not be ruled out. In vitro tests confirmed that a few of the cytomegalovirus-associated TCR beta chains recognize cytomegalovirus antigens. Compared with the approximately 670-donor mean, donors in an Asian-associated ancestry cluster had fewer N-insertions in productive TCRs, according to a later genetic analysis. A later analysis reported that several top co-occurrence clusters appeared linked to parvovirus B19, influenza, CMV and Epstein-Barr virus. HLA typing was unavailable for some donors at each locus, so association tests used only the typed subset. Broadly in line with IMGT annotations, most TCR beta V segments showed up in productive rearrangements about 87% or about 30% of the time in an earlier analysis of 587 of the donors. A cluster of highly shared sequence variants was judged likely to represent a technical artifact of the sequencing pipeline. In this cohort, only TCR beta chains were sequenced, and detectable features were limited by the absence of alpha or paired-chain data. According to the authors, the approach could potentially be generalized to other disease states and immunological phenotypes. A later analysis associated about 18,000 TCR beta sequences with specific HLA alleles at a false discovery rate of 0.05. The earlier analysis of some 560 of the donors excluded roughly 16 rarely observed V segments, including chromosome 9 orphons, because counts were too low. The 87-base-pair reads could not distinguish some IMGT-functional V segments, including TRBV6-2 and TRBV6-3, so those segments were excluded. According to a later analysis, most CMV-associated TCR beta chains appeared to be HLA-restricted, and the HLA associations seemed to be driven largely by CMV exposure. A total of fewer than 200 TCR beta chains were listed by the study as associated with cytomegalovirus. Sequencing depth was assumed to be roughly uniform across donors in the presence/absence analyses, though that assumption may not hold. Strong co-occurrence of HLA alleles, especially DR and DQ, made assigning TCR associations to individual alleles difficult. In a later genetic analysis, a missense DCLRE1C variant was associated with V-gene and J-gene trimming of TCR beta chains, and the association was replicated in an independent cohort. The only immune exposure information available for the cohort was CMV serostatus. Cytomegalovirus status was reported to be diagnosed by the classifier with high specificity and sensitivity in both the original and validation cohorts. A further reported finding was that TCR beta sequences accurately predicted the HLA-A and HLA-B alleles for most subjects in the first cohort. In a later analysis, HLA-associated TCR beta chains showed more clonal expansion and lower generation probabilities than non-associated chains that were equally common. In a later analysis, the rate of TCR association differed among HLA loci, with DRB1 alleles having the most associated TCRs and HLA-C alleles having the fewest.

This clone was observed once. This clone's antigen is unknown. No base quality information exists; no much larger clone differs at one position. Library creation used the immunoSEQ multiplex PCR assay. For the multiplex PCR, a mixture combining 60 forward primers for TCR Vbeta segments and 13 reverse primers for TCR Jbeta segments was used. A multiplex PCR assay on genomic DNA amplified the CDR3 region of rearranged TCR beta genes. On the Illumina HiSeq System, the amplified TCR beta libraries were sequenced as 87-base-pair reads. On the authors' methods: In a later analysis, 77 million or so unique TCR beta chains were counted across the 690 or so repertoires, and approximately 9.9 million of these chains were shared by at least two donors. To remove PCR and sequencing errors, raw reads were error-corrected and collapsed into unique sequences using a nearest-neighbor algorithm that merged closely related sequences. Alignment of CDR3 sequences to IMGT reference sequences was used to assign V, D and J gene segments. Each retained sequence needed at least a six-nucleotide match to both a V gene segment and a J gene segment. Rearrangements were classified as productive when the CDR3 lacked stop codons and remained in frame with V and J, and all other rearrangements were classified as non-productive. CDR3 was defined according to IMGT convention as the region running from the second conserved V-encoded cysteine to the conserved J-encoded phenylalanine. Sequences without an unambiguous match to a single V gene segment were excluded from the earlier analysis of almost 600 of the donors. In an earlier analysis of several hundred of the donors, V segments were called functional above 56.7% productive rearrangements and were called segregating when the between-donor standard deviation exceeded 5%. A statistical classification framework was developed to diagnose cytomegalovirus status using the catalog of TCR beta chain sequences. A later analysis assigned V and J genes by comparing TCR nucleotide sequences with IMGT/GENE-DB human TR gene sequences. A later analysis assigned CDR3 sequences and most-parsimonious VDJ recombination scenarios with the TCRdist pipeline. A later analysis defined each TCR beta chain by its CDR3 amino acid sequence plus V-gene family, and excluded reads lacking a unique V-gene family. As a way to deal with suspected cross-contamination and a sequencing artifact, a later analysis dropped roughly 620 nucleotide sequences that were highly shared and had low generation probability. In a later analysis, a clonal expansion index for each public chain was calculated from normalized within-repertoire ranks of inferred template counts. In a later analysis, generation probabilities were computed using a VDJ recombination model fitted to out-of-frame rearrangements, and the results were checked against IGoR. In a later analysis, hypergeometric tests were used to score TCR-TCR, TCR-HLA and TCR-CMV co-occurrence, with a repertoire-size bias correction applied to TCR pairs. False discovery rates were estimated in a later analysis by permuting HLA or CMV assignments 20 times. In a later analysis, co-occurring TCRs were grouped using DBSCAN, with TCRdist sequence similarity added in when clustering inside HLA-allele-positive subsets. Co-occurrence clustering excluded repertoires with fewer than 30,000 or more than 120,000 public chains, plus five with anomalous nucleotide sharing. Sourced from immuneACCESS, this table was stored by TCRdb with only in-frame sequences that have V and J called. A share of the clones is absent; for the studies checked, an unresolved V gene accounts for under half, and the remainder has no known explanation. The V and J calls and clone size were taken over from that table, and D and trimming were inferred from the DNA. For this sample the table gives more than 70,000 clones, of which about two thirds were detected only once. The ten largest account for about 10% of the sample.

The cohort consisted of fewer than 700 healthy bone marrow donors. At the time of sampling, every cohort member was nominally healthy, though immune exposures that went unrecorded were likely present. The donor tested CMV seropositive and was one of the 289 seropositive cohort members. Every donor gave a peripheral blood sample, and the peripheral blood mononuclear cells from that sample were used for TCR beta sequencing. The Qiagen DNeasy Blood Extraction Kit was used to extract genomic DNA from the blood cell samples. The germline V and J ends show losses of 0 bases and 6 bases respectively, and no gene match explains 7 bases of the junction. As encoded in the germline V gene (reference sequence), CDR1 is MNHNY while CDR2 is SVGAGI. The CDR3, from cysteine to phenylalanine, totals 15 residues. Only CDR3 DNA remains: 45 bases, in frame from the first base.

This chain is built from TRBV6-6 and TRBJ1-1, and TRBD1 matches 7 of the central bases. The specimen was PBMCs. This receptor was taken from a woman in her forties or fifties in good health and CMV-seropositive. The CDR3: CASSYSKTGSAEAFF. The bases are TGTGCCAGCAGTTACTCGAAGACAGGGTCTGCTGAAGCTTTCTTT.